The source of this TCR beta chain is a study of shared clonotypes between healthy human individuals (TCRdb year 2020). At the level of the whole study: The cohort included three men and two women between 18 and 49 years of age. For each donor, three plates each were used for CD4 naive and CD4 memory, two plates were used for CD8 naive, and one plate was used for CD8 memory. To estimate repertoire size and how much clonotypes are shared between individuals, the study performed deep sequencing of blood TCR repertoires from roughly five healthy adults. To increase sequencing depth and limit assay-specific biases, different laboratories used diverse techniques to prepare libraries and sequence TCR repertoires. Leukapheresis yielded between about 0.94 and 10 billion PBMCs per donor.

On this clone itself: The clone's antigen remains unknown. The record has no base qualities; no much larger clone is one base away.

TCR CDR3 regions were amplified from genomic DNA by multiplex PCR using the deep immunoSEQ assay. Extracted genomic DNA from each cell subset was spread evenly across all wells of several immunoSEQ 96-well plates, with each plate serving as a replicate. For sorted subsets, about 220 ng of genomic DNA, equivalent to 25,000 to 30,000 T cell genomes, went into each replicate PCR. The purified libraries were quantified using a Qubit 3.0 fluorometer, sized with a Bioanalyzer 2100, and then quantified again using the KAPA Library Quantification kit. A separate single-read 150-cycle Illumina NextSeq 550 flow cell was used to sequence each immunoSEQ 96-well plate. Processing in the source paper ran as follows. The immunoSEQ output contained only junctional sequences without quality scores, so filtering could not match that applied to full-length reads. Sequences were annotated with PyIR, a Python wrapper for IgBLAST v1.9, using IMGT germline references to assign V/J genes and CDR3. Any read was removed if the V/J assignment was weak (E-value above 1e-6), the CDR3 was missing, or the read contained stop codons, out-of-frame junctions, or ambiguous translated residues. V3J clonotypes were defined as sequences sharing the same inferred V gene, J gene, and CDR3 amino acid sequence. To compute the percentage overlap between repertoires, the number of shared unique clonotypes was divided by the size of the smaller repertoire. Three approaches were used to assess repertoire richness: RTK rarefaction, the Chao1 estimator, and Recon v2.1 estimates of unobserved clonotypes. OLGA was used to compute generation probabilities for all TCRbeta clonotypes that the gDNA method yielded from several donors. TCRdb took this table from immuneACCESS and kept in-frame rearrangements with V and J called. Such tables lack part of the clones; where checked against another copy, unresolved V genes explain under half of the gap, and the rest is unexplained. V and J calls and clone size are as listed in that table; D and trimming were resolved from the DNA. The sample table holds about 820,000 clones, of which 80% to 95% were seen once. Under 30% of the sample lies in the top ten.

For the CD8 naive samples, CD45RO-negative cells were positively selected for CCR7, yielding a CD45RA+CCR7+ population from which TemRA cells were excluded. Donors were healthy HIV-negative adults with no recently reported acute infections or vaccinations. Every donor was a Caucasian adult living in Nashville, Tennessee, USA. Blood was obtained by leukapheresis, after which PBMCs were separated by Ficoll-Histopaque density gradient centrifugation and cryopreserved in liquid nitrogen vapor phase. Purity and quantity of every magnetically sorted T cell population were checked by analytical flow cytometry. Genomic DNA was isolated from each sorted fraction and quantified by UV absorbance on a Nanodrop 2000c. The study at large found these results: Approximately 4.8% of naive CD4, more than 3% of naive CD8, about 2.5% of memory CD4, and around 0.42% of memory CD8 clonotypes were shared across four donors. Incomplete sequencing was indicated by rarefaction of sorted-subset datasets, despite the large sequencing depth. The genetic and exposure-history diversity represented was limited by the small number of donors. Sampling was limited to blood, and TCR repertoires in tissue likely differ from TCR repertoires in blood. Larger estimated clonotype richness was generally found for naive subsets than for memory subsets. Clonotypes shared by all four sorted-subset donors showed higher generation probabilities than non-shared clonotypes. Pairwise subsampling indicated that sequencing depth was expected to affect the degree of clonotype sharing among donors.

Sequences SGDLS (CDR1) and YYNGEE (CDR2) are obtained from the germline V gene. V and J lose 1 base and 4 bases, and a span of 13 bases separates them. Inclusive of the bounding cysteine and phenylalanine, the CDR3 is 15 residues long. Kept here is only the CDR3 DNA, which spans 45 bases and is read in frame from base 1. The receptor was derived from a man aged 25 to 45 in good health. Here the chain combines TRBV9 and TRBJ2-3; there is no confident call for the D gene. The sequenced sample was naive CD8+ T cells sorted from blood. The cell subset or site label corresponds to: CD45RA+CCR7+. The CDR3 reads CASSVSGLIADTQYF. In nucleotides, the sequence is TGTGCCAGCAGCGTATCAGGTTTAATCGCAGATACGCAGTATTTT.